These 24 T cell receptor beta chains were all obtained from the same sample, sequenced in a study of identical twins. Using its own MiXCR run on the 5' RACE reads, TCRdb lists one record per CDR3 protein. The sample has 420,000 or so distinct CDR3 sequences; approximately 18% are singletons. Sequencing was performed on naive T cells sorted from blood. The receptor source for this set is a man aged 50 to 60 in good health.

This clonotype was seen only a few times. The chain uses TRBV9 and TRBJ2-1; 8 bases fit TRBD1. Per the germline V gene, CDR1 is SGDLS and CDR2 is YYNGEE. With V trimmed by 3 bases and J by 6 bases, 5 bases remained unmatched. The CDR3 runs 14 residues. This CDR3 is CASSEQGVANEQFF. In nucleotides, the CDR3 is TGTGCCAGCAGCGAACAGGGGGTCGCCAATGAGCAGTTCTTC.

In its sample, this clonotype was seen a few times. The chain has TRBV6-5 and TRBJ2-5, with TRBD1 matching over 10 bases. Losses at the gene ends were 2 bases for V and 4 bases for J; bases not matched to a gene: 1. CDR3 length equals 14 residues. Per germline, CDR1 MNHEY and CDR2 SVGAGI. The CDR3 nucleotides read TGTGCCAGCAGTTACAGGACAGGGGGAGAGACCCAGTACTTC. Residues: CASSYRTGGETQYF.

J is TRBJ2-2 and V is TRBV19; D not certain. The CDR3 is 14 residues long. Germline assignment: CDR1 LNHDA and CDR2 SQIVND (reference sequence). The V end lost 0 bases, the J end lost 6 bases, and 8 bases lay between the germline ends. The CDR3 DNA follows: TGTGCCAGTAGTATAGATCACGGGCCCGGGGAGCTGTTTTTT. This translates into CASSIDHGPGELFF.

This clonotype turned up a few times. The genes are TRBV5-1 and TRBJ2-5, with D perhaps matching TRBD1 (6 bases). The CDR3 spans 15 residues. Germline-derived CDR1 and CDR2 are SGHRS and YFSETQ. V shed 0 bases and J shed 5 bases, with 14 bases lying between them. CDR3 protein: CASSLATGRAETQYF. DNA of the CDR3: TGCGCCAGCAGCTTGGCCACAGGGAGAGCGGAGACCCAGTACTTC.

The chain joins TRBV6-1 to TRBJ2-5; TRBD2 matches 13 bases. Germline CDR1 reads MNHNS; CDR2 reads SASEGT. CDR3 size: 16 residues. Germline trimming cut 6 bases from V and 5 bases from J; bases unmatched to any gene: 9. CDR3 coding DNA: TGTGCCAGCAGGCCAACTAGCGGGAGGGCCCAGGAGACCCAGTACTTC. This encodes CASRPTSGRAQETQYF.

A few counts support this clonotype. The chain uses TRBV28 and TRBJ2-5; D possibly uses TRBD1 or TRBD2 (5 bases each). The germline V and J ends were trimmed by 7 bases and 4 bases, with 13 bases remaining between them. Germline V CDR1 and CDR2: MDHEN, SYDVKM. The CDR3 has 13 amino acids. The CDR3 loop is CASTLGGRETQYF. CDR3 in DNA: TGTGCCAGCACCCTTGGGGGTAGAGAGACCCAGTACTTC.

Details on this clonotype: This may come from a read error, since a much larger clone is one base off. This is likely a read error, given that the CDR3 carries no conserved phenylalanine or tryptophan at its end. The V gene is TRBV6-4, the J gene TRBJ2-5, with D tentatively TRBD1 or TRBD2 (5 bases each). Germline V lookup: CDR1 MRHNA, CDR2 SNTAGT. V lost 8 bases to trimming and J lost 5 bases, with 21 bases between them. The CDR3 has 15 residues. CDR3 nucleotides: TGTGCCAGCTATGGGTTGGGCAGGGAGTTGGAGACCCAGTACCTC. This encodes CASYGLGRELETQYL.

The count of this clonotype is one. The CDR3 sequence is CATSRDLGVREQYF. The CDR3 region has the DNA TGTGCCACCAGCAGAGATCTGGGGGTTCGGGAGCAGTACTTC. The rearrangement uses TRBV15 and TRBJ2-7; the D gene could be TRBD1 or TRBD2 (5 bases each). V dropped 0 bases and J dropped 7 bases, with 13 bases sitting between them. Germline values: CDR1 LNHNV, CDR2 YYDKDF (reference sequence). The CDR3 contains 14 residues.

This clonotype came up a few times. The rearrangement joins TRBV6-5 to TRBJ2-5, with 10 bases that match TRBD2. CDR1 and CDR2 from the germline V gene are MNHEY and SVGAGI. The trim removed 2 bases at V and 5 bases at J, leaving 11 bases unmatched. This CDR3 has 17 amino acids. CDR3 nucleotides: TGTGCCAGCAGTTACACTCCCCTTCTAGCGGGAGAGGAGACCCAGTACTTC. The encoded protein is CASSYTPLLAGEETQYF.

This clonotype turned up a few times. The chain carries TRBV15 and TRBJ1-2; D is perhaps TRBD1 (5 bases). The CDR3 is 16 amino acids. V was pared by 3 bases and J by 3 bases, with 17 bases between. Germline V gene lookup returns CDR1 LNHNV and CDR2 YYDKDF (reference sequence). This chain's CDR3 is CATSRVAGGMDYGYTF. In nucleotides, the CDR3 is TGTGCCACCAGCAGGGTGGCGGGGGGTATGGACTATGGCTACACCTTC.

The V and J genes are TRBV7-2 and TRBJ2-7; tentatively, D is TRBD2 (5 bases). The CDR3 is 16 amino acids. V was cut by 2 bases and J by 2 bases, with 16 bases left in between. Per germline, CDR1 SGHTA and CDR2 FQGNSA. The CDR3 sequence: CASSLRFSDGPYEQYF. For the CDR3, the DNA is TGTGCCAGCAGCTTAAGGTTTAGCGACGGACCCTACGAGCAGTACTTC. The whole variable domain, filled in from reference TRBV7-2 and TRBJ2-7, reads GAGVSQSPSNKVTEKGKDVELRCDPISGHTALYWYRQSLGQGLEFLIYFQGNSAPDKSGLPSDRFSAERTGGSVSTLTIQRTQQEDSAVYLCASSLRFSDGPYEQYFGPGTRLTVT.

The chain combines TRBV20-1 with TRBJ2-7; D might be TRBD1 or TRBD2, each matching 5 bases. V lost 2 bases and J 2 bases, leaving 10 bases between the germline ends. CDR3 length: 13 amino acids. Germline lookup yields CDR1 DFQATT and CDR2 SNEGSKA (reference sequence). The CDR3: CSARQGPTYEQYF. CDR3 bases: TGCAGTGCTAGACAGGGACCAACCTACGAGCAGTACTTC.

This clonotype was picked up many times. The CDR3 here is CASTEPGSEAFF. DNA of the CDR3: TGTGCCAGCACCGAGCCCGGAAGCGAAGCTTTCTTT. The chain combines TRBV12-3 or TRBV12-4 with TRBJ1-1; no clear D gene. There are 12 residues in the CDR3. The V and J ends lost 7 bases and 8 bases respectively, with 14 bases between them.

This clonotype was counted ten times or more. The chain has TRBV7-8 and TRBJ2-7, with D tentatively TRBD1 (6 bases). Germline CDR1 SGHVS, CDR2 FQNEAQ. The V end was cut by 2 bases, the J end by 3 bases, with 8 bases between. The CDR3 contains 13 residues. The CDR3 nucleotides are TGTGCCAGCAGCTTAATCAGGGGCTACGAGCAGTACTTC. It specifies CASSLIRGYEQYF.

This clonotype was observed a handful of times. The chain has TRBV9 and TRBJ1-5; a possible D gene is TRBD1 (5 bases). Germline V CDR1 and CDR2: SGDLS, YYNGEE. There are 15 residues in the CDR3. Trimming stripped 4 bases from V and 4 bases from J, with 15 bases between. The CDR3 region is CASSTGHGTNQPQHF. CDR3 coding DNA: TGTGCCAGCAGCACCGGACATGGAACAAATCAGCCCCAGCATTTT.

This clonotype was seen ten or more times. This chain connects TRBV20-1 to TRBJ1-5; D is perhaps TRBD1 (5 bases). V lost 6 bases to trimming and J lost 0 bases, with 12 bases between them. CDR1 is DFQATT and CDR2 is SNEGSKA in the germline V gene (reference sequence). This CDR3 has 14 amino acids. The CDR3 sequence: CSASGLYSNQPQHF. The DNA of the CDR3 is TGCAGTGCCTCGGGGCTTTATAGCAATCAGCCCCAGCATTTT.

This clonotype was observed at least ten times. The chain combines TRBV12-3 or TRBV12-4 with TRBJ1-3; D is unresolved. The CDR3 runs 15 residues. The V and J ends lost 3 bases and 2 bases respectively, with 11 bases between them. The chain's CDR3 is CASSFRSVPGNTIYF. CDR3 sequence (DNA): TGTGCCAGCAGTTTCCGGTCGGTTCCTGGAAACACCATATATTTT.

In its sample, this clonotype was seen many times. The chain uses TRBV20-1 and TRBJ2-3; D gene unclear. Germline-derived CDR1 and CDR2 are DFQATT and SNEGSKA (reference sequence). The CDR3 consists of 19 residues. V was shortened by 5 bases and J by 1 base, with 28 bases between the two germline ends. For the CDR3, the DNA is TGCAGTGCTTCACCTTTAGGCATGATCCCTTCCTTCGGCACAGATACGCAGTATTTT. It encodes CSASPLGMIPSFGTDTQYF.

This clonotype was found many times. V is TRBV7-2 and J is TRBJ2-5; weak D call: TRBD1 (5 bases). CDR3 length: 15 amino acids. The germline V gene encodes CDR1 SGHTA and CDR2 FQGNSA. V was cut by 5 bases and J by 5 bases, with 18 bases left in between. CDR3 amino acids: CASSPTAGSGETQYF. DNA for the CDR3: TGTGCCAGCAGCCCCACCGCCGGGTCAGGGGAGACCCAGTACTTC. The full variable domain, in which reference TRBV7-2 and TRBJ2-5 provide the parts outside the CDR3, is GAGVSQSPSNKVTEKGKDVELRCDPISGHTALYWYRQSLGQGLEFLIYFQGNSAPDKSGLPSDRFSAERTGGSVSTLTIQRTQQEDSAVYLCASSPTAGSGETQYFGPGTRLLVL.

This clonotype was picked up a small number of times. V and J are TRBV5-1 and TRBJ2-1; 11 bases match TRBD2. V lost 4 bases to trimming and J lost 3 bases; unmatched junction nucleotides: 3. Germline V gene lookup returns CDR1 SGHRS and CDR2 YFSETQ. The CDR3 runs to 15 residues. CDR3 nucleotides: TGCGCCAGCAGCAATAGCGGGGGGGGCTACAATGAGCAGTTCTTC. This sequence encodes CASSNSGGGYNEQFF.

This clonotype was counted only a few times. J is TRBJ1-2 and V is TRBV28, with D unresolved. The CDR3 contains 15 residues. V lost 5 bases and J 1 base, leaving 14 bases between the germline ends. CDR1 and CDR2 from the germline V gene are MDHEN and SYDVKM. The CDR3 DNA follows: TGTGCCAGCAGTCCCGGTGGGGTATTTAACTATGGCTACACCTTC. It yields the protein CASSPGGVFNYGYTF.

This chain links TRBV6-2 or TRBV6-3 with TRBJ2-1, with D unclear. V lost 6 bases, J lost 6 bases, and 12 bases lay in between. Germline V gene sequence: CDR1 MNHEY, CDR2 SVGEGT. CDR3 length: 13 amino acids. The chain's CDR3 is CASRDTFCNEQFF. CDR3 DNA: TGTGCCAGCAGAGACACCTTCTGCAATGAGCAGTTCTTC.

The gene calls are TRBV12-3 or TRBV12-4 and TRBJ1-1; no clear D gene. V shed 5 bases and J shed 3 bases, with 10 bases lying between them. The CDR3 is made up of 13 amino acids. CDR3 in DNA: TGTGCCAGCAGTCCGAGGATCGACACTGAAGCTTTCTTT. Translated: CASSPRIDTEAFF.

The chain links TRBV5-1 to TRBJ2-2; TRBD2 matches at 7 bases. Trimming removed 4 bases from V and 3 bases from J; junction bases left unmatched: 9. The CDR3 totals 16 residues. Germline V gene lookup returns CDR1 SGHRS and CDR2 YFSETQ. The CDR3 here is CASSLAPGRDTGELFF. As DNA, the CDR3 is TGCGCCAGCAGCCTCGCACCGGGGAGGGACACCGGGGAGCTGTTTTTT.